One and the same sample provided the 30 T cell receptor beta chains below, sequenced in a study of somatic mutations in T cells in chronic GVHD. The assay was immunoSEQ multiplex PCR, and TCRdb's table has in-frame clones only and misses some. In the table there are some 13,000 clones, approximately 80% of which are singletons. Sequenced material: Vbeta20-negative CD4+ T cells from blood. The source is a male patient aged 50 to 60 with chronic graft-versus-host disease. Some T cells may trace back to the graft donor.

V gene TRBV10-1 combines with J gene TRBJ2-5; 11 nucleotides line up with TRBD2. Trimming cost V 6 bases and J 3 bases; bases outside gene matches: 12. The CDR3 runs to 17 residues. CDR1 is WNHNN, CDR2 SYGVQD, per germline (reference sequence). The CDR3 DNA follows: TGCGCCAGCAGGGGCCCGAGAACTAGCGGGGGCAAAGAGACCCAGTACTTC. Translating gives CASRGPRTSGGKETQYF.

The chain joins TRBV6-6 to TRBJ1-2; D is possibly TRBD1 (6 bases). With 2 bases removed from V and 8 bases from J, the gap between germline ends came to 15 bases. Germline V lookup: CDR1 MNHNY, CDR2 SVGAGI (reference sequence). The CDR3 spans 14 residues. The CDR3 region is CASSYRAGDSGYTF. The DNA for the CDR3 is TGTGCCAGCAGTTACCGGGCAGGGGATTCCGGCTACACCTTC.

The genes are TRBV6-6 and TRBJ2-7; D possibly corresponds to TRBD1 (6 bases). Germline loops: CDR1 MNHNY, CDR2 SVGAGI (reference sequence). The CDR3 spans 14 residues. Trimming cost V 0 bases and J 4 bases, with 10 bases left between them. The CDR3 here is CASSYSGTKYEQYF. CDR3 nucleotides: TGTGCCAGCAGTTACTCGGGGACAAAATACGAGCAGTACTTC.

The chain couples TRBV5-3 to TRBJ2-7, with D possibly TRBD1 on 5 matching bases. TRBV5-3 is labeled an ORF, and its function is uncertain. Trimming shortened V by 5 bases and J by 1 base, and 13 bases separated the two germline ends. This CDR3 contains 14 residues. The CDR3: CARSTGSSSYEQYF. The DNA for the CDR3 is TGTGCCAGAAGTACAGGTTCGTCGTCCTACGAGCAGTACTTC.

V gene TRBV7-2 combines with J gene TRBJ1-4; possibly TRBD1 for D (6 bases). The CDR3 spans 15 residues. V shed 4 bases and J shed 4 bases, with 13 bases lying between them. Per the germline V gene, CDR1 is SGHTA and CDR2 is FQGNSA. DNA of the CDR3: TGTGCCAGCAGCTCACAGGGTCTCGTTAATGAAAAACTGTTTTTT. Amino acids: CASSSQGLVNEKLFF. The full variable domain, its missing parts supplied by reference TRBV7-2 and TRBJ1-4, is GAGVSQSPSNKVTEKGKDVELRCDPISGHTALYWYRQSLGQGLEFLIYFQGNSAPDKSGLPSDRFSAERTGGSVSTLTIQRTQQEDSAVYLCASSSQGLVNEKLFFGSGTQLSVL.

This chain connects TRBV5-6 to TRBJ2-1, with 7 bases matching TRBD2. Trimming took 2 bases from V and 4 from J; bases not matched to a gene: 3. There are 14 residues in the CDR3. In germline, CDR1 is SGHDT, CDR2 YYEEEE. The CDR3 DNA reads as TGTGCCAGCAGCTTTCGGGGGGTGTACAATGAGCAGTTCTTC. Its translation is CASSFRGVYNEQFF.

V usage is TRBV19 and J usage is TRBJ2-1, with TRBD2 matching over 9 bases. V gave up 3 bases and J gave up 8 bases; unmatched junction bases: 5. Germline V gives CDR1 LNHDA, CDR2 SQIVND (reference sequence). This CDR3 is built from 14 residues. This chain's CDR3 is CASSITRTSDEQFF. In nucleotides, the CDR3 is TGTGCCAGTAGTATCACAAGGACTAGCGATGAGCAGTTCTTC.

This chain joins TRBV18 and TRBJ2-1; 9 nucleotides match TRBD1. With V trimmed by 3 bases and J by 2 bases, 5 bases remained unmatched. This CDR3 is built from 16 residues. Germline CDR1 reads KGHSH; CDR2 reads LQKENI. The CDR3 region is CASSPRGQGTYNEQFF. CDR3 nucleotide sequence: TGTGCCAGCTCACCCCGAGGACAGGGGACCTACAATGAGCAGTTCTTC.

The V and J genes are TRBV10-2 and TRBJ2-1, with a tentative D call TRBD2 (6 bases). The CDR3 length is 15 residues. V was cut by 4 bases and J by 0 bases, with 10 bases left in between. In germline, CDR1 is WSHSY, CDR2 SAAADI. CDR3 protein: CASSAGTPSYNEQFF. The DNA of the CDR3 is TGCGCCAGCAGTGCCGGGACTCCCTCCTACAATGAGCAGTTCTTC.

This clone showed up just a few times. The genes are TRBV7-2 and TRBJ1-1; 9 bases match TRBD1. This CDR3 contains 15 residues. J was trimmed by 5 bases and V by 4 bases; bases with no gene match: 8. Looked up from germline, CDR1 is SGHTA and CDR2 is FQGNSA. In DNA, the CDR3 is TGTGCCAGCAGCTCGGACAGGGGCACGATTACTGAAGCTTTCTTT. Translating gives CASSSDRGTITEAFF. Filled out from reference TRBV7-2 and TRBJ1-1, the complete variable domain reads GAGVSQSPSNKVTEKGKDVELRCDPISGHTALYWYRQSLGQGLEFLIYFQGNSAPDKSGLPSDRFSAERTGGSVSTLTIQRTQQEDSAVYLCASSSDRGTITEAFFGQGTRLTVV.

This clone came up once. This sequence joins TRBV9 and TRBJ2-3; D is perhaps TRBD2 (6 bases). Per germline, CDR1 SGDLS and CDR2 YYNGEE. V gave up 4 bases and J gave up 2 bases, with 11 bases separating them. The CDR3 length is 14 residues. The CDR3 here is CASSPTGDTDTQYF. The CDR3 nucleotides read TGTGCCAGCAGCCCAACGGGGGACACAGATACGCAGTATTTT.

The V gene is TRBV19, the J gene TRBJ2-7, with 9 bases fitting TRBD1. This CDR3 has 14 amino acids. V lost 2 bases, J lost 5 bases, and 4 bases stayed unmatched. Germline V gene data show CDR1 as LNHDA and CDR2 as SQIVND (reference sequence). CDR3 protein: CASSIKQGANEQYF. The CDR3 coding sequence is TGTGCCAGTAGTATAAAACAGGGGGCGAACGAGCAGTACTTC.

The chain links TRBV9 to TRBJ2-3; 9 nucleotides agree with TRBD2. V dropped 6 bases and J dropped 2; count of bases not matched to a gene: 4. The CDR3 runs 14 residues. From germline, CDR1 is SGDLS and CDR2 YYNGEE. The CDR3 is CASNERGDTDTQYF. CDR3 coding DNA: TGTGCCAGCAACGAGCGGGGGGACACAGATACGCAGTATTTT.

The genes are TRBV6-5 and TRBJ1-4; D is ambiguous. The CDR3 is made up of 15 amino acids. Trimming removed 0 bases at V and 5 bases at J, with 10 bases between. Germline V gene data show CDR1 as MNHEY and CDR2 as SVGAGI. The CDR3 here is CASSYSGRQNEKLFF. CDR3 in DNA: TGTGCCAGCAGTTACTCAGGCAGGCAAAATGAAAAACTGTTTTTT.

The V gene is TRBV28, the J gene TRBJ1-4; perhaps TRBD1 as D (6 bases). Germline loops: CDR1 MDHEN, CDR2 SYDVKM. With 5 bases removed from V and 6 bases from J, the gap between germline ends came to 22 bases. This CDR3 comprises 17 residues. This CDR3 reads CASSRGGARPQDEKLFF. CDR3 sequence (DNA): TGTGCCAGCAGTCGTGGGGGGGCGCGGCCCCAAGATGAAAAACTGTTTTTT. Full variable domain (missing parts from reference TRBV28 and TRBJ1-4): DVKVTQSSRYLVKRTGEKVFLECVQDMDHENMFWYRQDPGLGLRLIYFSYDVKMKEKGDIPEGYSVSREKKERFSLILESASTNQTSMYLCASSRGGARPQDEKLFFGSGTQLSVL.

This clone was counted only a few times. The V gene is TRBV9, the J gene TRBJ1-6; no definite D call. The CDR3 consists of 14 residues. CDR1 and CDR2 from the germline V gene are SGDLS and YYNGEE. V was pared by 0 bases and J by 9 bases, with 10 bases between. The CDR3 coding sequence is TGTGCCAGCAGCGTAGCCTCACTCGGTTCACCCCTCCACTTT. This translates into CASSVASLGSPLHF.

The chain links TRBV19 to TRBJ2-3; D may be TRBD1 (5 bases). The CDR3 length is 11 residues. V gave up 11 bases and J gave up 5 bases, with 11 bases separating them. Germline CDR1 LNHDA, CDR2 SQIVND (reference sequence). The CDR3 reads CAASRGDTQYF. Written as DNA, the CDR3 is TGTGCCGCCAGTAGGGGAGATACGCAGTATTTT.

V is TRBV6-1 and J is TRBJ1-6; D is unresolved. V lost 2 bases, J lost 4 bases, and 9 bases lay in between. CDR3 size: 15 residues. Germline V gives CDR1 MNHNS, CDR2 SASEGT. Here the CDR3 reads CASSESTAYNSPLHF. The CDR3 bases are TGTGCCAGCAGTGAATCAACCGCGTATAATTCACCCCTCCACTTT.

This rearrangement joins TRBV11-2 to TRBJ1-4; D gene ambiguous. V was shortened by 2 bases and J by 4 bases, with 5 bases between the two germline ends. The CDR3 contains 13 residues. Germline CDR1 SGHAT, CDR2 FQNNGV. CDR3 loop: CASSLRGNEKLFF. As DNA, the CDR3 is TGTGCCAGCAGCTTACGGGGTAATGAAAAACTGTTTTTT. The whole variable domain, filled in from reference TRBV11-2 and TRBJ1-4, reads EAGVAQSPRYKIIEKRQSVAFWCNPISGHATLYWYQQILGQGPKLLIQFQNNGVVDDSQLPKDRFSAERLKGVDSTLKIQPAKLEDSAVYLCASSLRGNEKLFFGSGTQLSVL.

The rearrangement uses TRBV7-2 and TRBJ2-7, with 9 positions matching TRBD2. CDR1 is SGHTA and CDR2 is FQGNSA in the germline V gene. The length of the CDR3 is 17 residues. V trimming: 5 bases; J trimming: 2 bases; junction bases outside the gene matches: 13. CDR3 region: CASSPLGLALPTYEQYF. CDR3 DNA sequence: TGTGCCAGCAGCCCGCTCGGACTAGCGCTACCCACCTACGAGCAGTACTTC.

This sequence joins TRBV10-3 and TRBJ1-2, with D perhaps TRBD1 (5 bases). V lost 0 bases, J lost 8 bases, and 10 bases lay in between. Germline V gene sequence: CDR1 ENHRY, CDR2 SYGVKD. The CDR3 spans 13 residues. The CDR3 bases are TGTGCCATCAGTGAGTCCAGGGAGGAAGGCTACACCTTC. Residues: CAISESREEGYTF.

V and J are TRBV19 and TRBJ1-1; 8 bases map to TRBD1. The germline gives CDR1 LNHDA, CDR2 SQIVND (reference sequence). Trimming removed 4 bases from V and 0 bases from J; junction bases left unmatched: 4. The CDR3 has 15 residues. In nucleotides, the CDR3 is TGTGCCAGTAGTAGCCCGACAGGGGTGAACACTGAAGCTTTCTTT. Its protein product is CASSSPTGVNTEAFF.

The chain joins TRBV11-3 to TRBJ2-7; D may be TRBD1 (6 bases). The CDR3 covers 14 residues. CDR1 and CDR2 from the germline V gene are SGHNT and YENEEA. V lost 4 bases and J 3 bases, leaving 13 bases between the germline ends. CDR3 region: CASSSGGGFYEQYF. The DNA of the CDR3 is TGTGCCAGCAGCTCCGGTGGGGGCTTCTACGAGCAGTACTTC.

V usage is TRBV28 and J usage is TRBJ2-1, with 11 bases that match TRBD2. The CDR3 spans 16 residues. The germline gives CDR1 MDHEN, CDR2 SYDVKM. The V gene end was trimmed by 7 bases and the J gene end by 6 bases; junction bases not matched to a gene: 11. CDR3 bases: TGTGCCAGCATGGGCAGCTCTAGCGGGAGGACCAATGAGCAGTTCTTC. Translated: CASMGSSSGRTNEQFF.

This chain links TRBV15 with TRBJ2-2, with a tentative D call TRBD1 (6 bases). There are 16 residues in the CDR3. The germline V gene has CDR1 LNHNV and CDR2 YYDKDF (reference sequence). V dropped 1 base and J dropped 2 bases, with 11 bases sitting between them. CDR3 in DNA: TGTGCCACCAGCAGAGCAGGGGCGTTCAACACCGGGGAGCTGTTTTTT. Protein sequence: CATSRAGAFNTGELFF.

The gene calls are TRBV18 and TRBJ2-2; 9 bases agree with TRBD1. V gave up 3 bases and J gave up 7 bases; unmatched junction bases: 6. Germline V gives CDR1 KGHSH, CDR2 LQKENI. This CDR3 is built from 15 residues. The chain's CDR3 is CASSPGQGESGELFF. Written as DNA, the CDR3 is TGTGCCAGCTCACCGGGACAGGGTGAAAGCGGGGAGCTGTTTTTT.

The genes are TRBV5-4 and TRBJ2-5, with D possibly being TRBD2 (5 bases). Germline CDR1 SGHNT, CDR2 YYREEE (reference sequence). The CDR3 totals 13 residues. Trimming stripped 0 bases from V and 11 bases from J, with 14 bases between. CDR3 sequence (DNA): TGTGCCAGCAGCTTGGTCGAGGGCGTACCGCAGTACTTC. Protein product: CASSLVEGVPQYF.

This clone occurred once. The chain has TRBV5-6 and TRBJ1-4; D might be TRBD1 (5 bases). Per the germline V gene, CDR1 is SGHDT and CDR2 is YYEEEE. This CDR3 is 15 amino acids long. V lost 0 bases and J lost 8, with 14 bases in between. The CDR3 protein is CASSLERGTSEKLFF. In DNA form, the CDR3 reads TGTGCCAGCAGCTTGGAGCGCGGGACCTCCGAAAAACTGTTTTTT. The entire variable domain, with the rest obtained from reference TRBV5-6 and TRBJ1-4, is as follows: DAGVTQSPTHLIKTRGQQVTLRCSPKSGHDTVSWYQQALGQGPQFIFQYYEEEERQRGNFPDRFSGHQFPNYSSELNVNALLLGDSALYLCASSLERGTSEKLFFGSGTQLSVL.

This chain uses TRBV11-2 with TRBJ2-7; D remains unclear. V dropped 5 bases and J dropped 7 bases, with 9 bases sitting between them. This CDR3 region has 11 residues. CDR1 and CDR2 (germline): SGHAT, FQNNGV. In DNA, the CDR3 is TGTGCCAGCAGCCCAGGTCCTGAGCAGTACTTC. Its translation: CASSPGPEQYF.

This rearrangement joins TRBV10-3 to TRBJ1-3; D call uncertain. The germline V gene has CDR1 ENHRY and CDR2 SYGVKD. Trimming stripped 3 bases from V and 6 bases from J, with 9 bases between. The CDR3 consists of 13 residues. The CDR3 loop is CAISDLLVNTIYF. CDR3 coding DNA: TGTGCCATCAGTGACTTACTAGTAAACACCATATATTTT.